These T cell receptor beta chains were read from a single sample in a study of vaccination effects on CD4 cells after COVID-19. Clones were sequenced by immunoSEQ multiplex PCR, and TCRdb holds only the in-frame ones, with some missing. Among about 81,000 clones listed, over 70% were seen once. No antigen has been assigned to these receptors. The sequencing used CD4+ T cells from PBMCs cultured with HCoV-OC43 spike peptides, collected after COVID-19 vaccination. The receptors come from a human donor who received a COVID-19 vaccine. CDR3s include the opening cysteine and the closing phenylalanine or tryptophan. The D gene is left open where the match is weak. Only part of the rows carry a size: once, few, many, or a class if the clone is expanded.

J: TRBJ1-1; V: TRBV5-4; D: NA; size: few; CDR3: CASSLGLWKNTEAFF; DNA: TGTGCCAGCAGCCTCGGACTGTGGAAGAACACTGAAGCTTTCTTT
J: TRBJ1-3; V: TRBV6-5; D: NA; size: NA; CDR3: CASSYEGTRSGNTIYF; DNA: TGTGCCAGCAGTTACGAAGGGACCCGCTCTGGAAACACCATATATTTT
J: TRBJ2-2; V: TRBV9; D: NA; size: few; CDR3: CASSVQGLNTGELFF; DNA: TGTGCCAGCAGCGTCCAGGGATTGAACACCGGGGAGCTGTTTTTT
J: TRBJ1-1; V: TRBV19; D: TRBD1; size: NA; CDR3: CASSTDRARTEAFF; DNA: TGTGCCAGTAGTACGGACAGGGCGCGGACTGAAGCTTTCTTT
J: TRBJ2-2; V: TRBV6-5; D: NA; size: NA; CDR3: CASRQTGATGELFF; DNA: TGTGCCAGCAGACAGACAGGTGCCACCGGGGAGCTGTTTTTT
J: TRBJ1-4; V: TRBV5-5; D: NA; size: NA; CDR3: CASSLGHVSANEKLFF; DNA: TGTGCCAGCAGCTTGGGGCACGTTAGTGCTAATGAAAAACTGTTTTTT
J: TRBJ2-1; V: TRBV5-6; D: NA; size: once; CDR3: CASSLTVYEQFF; DNA: TGTGCCAGCAGCCTGACAGTTTATGAGCAGTTCTTC
J: TRBJ2-5; V: TRBV7-8; D: NA; size: NA; CDR3: CASSFGRQQETQYF; DNA: TGTGCCAGCAGCTTTGGGCGGCAACAAGAGACCCAGTACTTC
J: TRBJ1-1; V: TRBV19; D: NA; size: NA; CDR3: CATLARLITEAFF; DNA: TGTGCCACCCTAGCTCGGCTCATAACTGAAGCTTTCTTT
J: TRBJ1-2; V: TRBV7-9; D: NA; size: NA; CDR3: CASSPGTEDYGYTF; DNA: TGTGCCAGCAGTCCCGGGACGGAAGACTATGGCTACACCTTC
J: TRBJ2-2; V: TRBV18; D: TRBD1; size: NA; CDR3: CASSKGQENTGELFF; DNA: TGTGCCAGCTCAAAGGGACAGGAGAACACCGGGGAGCTGTTTTTT
J: TRBJ1-1; V: TRBV7-8; D: NA; size: NA; CDR3: CASSLGGRDTEAFF; DNA: TGTGCCAGCAGCTTGGGGGGCCGGGACACTGAAGCTTTCTTT
J: TRBJ2-5; V: TRBV28; D: NA; size: once; CDR3: CASSSTGRVRETQYF; DNA: TGTGCCAGCAGTTCCACGGGCAGGGTGAGAGAGACCCAGTACTTC
J: TRBJ2-3; V: TRBV10-3; D: NA; size: NA; CDR3: CAISEGSSSQYF; DNA: TGTGCCATCAGTGAGGGGTCATCATCGCAGTATTTT
J: TRBJ2-1; V: TRBV18; D: TRBD2; size: NA; CDR3: CASSPSGLAGGTQFF; DNA: TGTGCCAGCTCACCATCGGGACTAGCGGGGGGGACGCAGTTCTTC
J: TRBJ2-1; V: TRBV7-2; D: NA; size: NA; CDR3: CASSSRLRRNEQFF; DNA: TGTGCCAGCAGCTCGAGACTACGCCGTAATGAGCAGTTCTTC
J: TRBJ1-2; V: TRBV5-4; D: NA; size: few; CDR3: CASSSAGTHGYTF; DNA: TGTGCCAGCAGCTCCGCGGGGACCCATGGCTACACCTTC
J: TRBJ2-5; V: TRBV6-5; D: TRBD1; size: NA; CDR3: CASDRGRQETQYF; DNA: TGTGCCAGTGACAGGGGGCGTCAAGAGACCCAGTACTTC
J: TRBJ2-1; V: TRBV7-3; D: TRBD2; size: NA; CDR3: CASSLQIGGLGMYGEQFF; DNA: TGTGCCAGCAGCTTACAGATCGGGGGGTTAGGCATGTATGGTGAGCAGTTCTTC
J: TRBJ1-5; V: TRBV18; D: TRBD1; size: few; CDR3: CASSAGTGNQPQHF; DNA: TGTGCCAGCTCAGCCGGGACAGGCAATCAGCCCCAGCATTTT
J: TRBJ2-1; V: TRBV15; D: TRBD2; size: NA; CDR3: CATSRAPTSPAYNEQFF; DNA: TGTGCCACCAGCAGAGCTCCGACTAGCCCGGCCTACAATGAGCAGTTCTTC
J: TRBJ2-3; V: TRBV6-5; D: NA; size: NA; CDR3: CASSYSFQPSTDTQYF; DNA: TGTGCCAGCAGTTACTCGTTTCAGCCTAGCACAGATACGCAGTATTTT
J: TRBJ2-3; V: TRBV7-8; D: TRBD2; size: medium-sized; CDR3: CASSPTGGADTQYF; DNA: TGTGCCAGCAGCCCTACGGGGGGGGCAGATACGCAGTATTTT
J: TRBJ2-1; V: TRBV7-2; D: NA; size: NA; CDR3: CASSLVEQFF; DNA: TGTGCCAGCAGCTTAGTTGAGCAGTTCTTC
J: TRBJ2-3; V: TRBV18; D: NA; size: NA; CDR3: CASSPVASTDTQYF; DNA: TGTGCCAGCTCACCTGTGGCCAGCACAGATACGCAGTATTTT
J: TRBJ2-2; V: TRBV4-1; D: TRBD1; size: NA; CDR3: CASSQGQGSHTGELFF; DNA: TGCGCCAGCAGCCAGGGACAGGGATCACACACCGGGGAGCTGTTTTTT
J: TRBJ1-4; V: TRBV5-1; D: TRBD1; size: few; CDR3: CASSGAGQADEKLFF; DNA: TGCGCCAGCAGCGGTGCTGGACAGGCAGATGAAAAACTGTTTTTT
J: TRBJ2-3; V: TRBV6-5; D: NA; size: NA; CDR3: CASSLLLTDTQYF; DNA: TGTGCCAGCTCCTTACTTCTCACAGATACGCAGTATTTT
J: TRBJ1-1; V: TRBV11-2; D: NA; size: few; CDR3: CASSPRGIRRLRNTEAFF; DNA: TGTGCCAGCAGCCCTCGCGGAATTAGGCGCCTTAGGAACACTGAAGCTTTCTTT
J: TRBJ2-3; V: TRBV7-2; D: NA; size: NA; CDR3: CASSPPTDTQYF; DNA: TGTGCCAGCAGCCCACCCACAGATACGCAGTATTTT
J: TRBJ1-1; V: TRBV5-1; D: NA; size: NA; CDR3: CASSLAGVGTEAFF; DNA: TGCGCCAGCAGCTTGGCCGGGGTTGGTACTGAAGCTTTCTTT